Included here is one TCR beta chain sequence, with context. This sample stems from a study of patients and donors after allogeneic stem cell transplantation. Germline CDR1 is KGHDR and CDR2 is SFDVKD. V was shortened by 7 bases and J by 0 bases, with 8 bases between the two germline ends. The length of the CDR3 is 13 residues. MiXCR, applied by TCRdb to the RT-PCR reads, yields one record per CDR3 protein. The sample has 900,000 to 1,000,000 distinct CDR3 sequences; approximately 19% are singletons. The chain carries TRBV24-1 and TRBJ1-2; D is undetermined. The sequenced sample was blood, either unsorted or a sorted T cell fraction (not recorded which). The receptor was isolated from a human donor who was either an allogeneic HSCT recipient or a stem cell or donor lymphocyte infusion donor (not recorded which). It is not recorded whose cells these are; they may come from a transplant donor. CDR3 region: CATSKTSNYGYTF. The CDR3 nucleotides read TGTGCCACCAGCAAAACCTCTAACTATGGCTACACCTTC.